This T cell receptor (beta chain) was obtained from a study of T cells expressing NK-cell markers. CDR1 SGHVS and CDR2 FNYEAQ come from the germline V gene. The CDR3 runs 18 residues. TCRdb re-analyzed the 5' RACE reads; it lists each CDR3 protein once, without DNA. The table gives about 390,000 distinct CDR3 sequences; the top ten clones make up over 8.5% of it. The receptor's source is a woman aged 45-59 years in good health. V is TRBV7-6 and J is TRBJ2-2; TCRdb gives TRBD1 as the D gene, but with no DNA this cannot be confirmed. The sample was blood T cells: a sorted CD56 or NKG2C T cell subset, CD4+ or CD8+ T cells, or bulk PBMC T cells (not recorded which). CDR3 loop: CASTDPPRGQGNTGELFF.